What follows are 13 T cell receptor beta chains derived from one specimen sequenced in a study of Graves' ophthalmopathy and Graves' hyperthyroidism. The authors amplified TCR beta CDR3 regions, and they did so from RNA transcripts for repertoire sequencing. HTBI-primed RT-PCR formed the first round, and a multiplex PCR formed the second. MiXCR, run by TCRdb on the multiplex PCR reads, gives a single entry per CDR3 protein. The profile shows over a million distinct CDR3 sequences, about 40% of them singletons. Sequenced input: peripheral blood or thyroid tissue (not recorded which). The receptors shown here come from an adult man with Graves' hyperthyroidism.

This clonotype was observed a few times. The chain employs TRBV6-2 or TRBV6-3 and TRBJ2-7; no clear D gene. Between the trimmed V and J ends, which lost 2 bases and 4 bases, there was a span of 9 bases. The germline V gene has CDR1 MNHEY and CDR2 SVGEGT. The CDR3 consists of 13 residues. CDR3: CASSYEAKYEQYF. As DNA, the CDR3 is TGTGCCAGCAGTTACGAGGCTAAGTACGAGCAGTACTTC.

The count of this clonotype is one. V usage is TRBV28 and J usage is TRBJ1-3; D is unresolved. CDR1 and CDR2 (germline): MDHEN, SYDVKM. This CDR3 region has 14 residues. Trimming took off 3 bases at V and 6 bases at J, with 12 bases between the two ends. DNA of the CDR3: TGTGCCAGCAGTTTTGTGGATAGGCCAAACACCATATATTTT. It is translated as CASSFVDRPNTIYF.

This clonotype has at least ten counts. The chain couples TRBV7-2 to TRBJ1-2; 8 bases line up with TRBD1. Germline assignment: CDR1 SGHTA and CDR2 FQGNSA. V shed 2 bases, J shed 8 bases, and the junction held 7 bases outside the gene matches. The CDR3 is made up of 14 amino acids. Here the CDR3 reads CASSLYGTGRGYTF. The CDR3 nucleotides are TGTGCCAGCAGCTTATACGGGACAGGACGCGGCTACACCTTC.

This clonotype has at least ten counts. This rearrangement joins TRBV2 to TRBJ1-4; no reliable D call. Germline CDR1 reads SNHLY; CDR2 reads FYNNEI. The CDR3 is 15 amino acids. Trimming stripped 6 bases from V and 0 bases from J, with 11 bases between. The CDR3 sequence is CASRDRLATNEKLFF. CDR3 in DNA: TGTGCCAGCAGGGATAGACTTGCAACTAATGAAAAACTGTTTTTT.

A remark on this clonotype: A much larger clone sits a single nucleotide away, making a read error possible. The CDR3 here is CASSVGDNTGELFF. In DNA, the CDR3 is TGTGCCAGCAGCGTAGGGGATAACACCGGGGAGCTGTTTTTT. The chain joins TRBV9 to TRBJ2-2, with D uncertain. V lost 0 bases, J lost 2 bases, and 5 bases lay in between. Per germline, CDR1 SGDLS and CDR2 YYNGEE. The CDR3 runs to 14 residues.

Points on this clonotype: A read error may account for a junction end that differs from germline. The chain has TRBV20-1 and TRBJ2-2, with D possibly matching TRBD1 (6 bases). Germline V gene data show CDR1 as DFQATT and CDR2 as SNEGSKA (reference sequence). This CDR3 region has 14 residues. DNA of the CDR3: TGCAGCGCTATCGGACAGACTTCCACCGGGGAGCTGTTTTTT. It encodes CSAIGQTSTGELFF.

This clonotype was found many times. This chain links TRBV7-9 with TRBJ1-5; weak D call: TRBD1 (5 bases). The V end was cut by 1 base, the J end by 6 bases, with 10 bases between. From germline, CDR1 is SEHNR and CDR2 FQNEAQ (reference sequence). The CDR3 contains 14 residues. The CDR3 loop is CASSLDPGGQPQHF. The CDR3 region has the DNA TGTGCCAGCAGCTTAGACCCTGGGGGTCAGCCCCAGCATTTT.

As for this clonotype: A clone one base away is much larger, so this may be a read error. The chain is built from TRBV4-1 and TRBJ2-7, with D tentatively TRBD1 (6 bases). Trimming took 0 bases from V and 5 from J, leaving 17 bases between them. The CDR3 is 16 amino acids. Germline assignment: CDR1 MGHRA and CDR2 YSYEKL. In nucleotides, the CDR3 is TGCGCCAGCAGCCAAGACCTGACAGGTAGTATCGACGAGCAGTACTTC. This codes for CASSQDLTGSIDEQYF.

As for this clonotype: A much larger clonotype is one base distant, so this may be a read error. The V and J genes are TRBV5-1 and TRBJ1-6; no clear D. Germline V lookup: CDR1 SGHRS, CDR2 YFSETQ. This CDR3 is 13 amino acids long. CDR3 nucleotides: TGCGCCAGCGGTCGCAGCTATAATTCACCCCCCCACTTT. This codes for CASGRSYNSPPHF.

As regards this clonotype: One junction end does not reproduce the germline sequence, and a read error may be involved. The V gene is TRBV19, the J gene TRBJ1-6, with unresolved D. From germline, CDR1 is LNHDA and CDR2 SQIVND (reference sequence). This CDR3 comprises 13 residues. The CDR3 spells CASGPPTVSPPHF. The CDR3 DNA reads TGTGCCAGTGGCCCGCCGACTGTGTCACCCCCCCACTTT.

This clonotype has just a few counts. The V call is TRBV20-1, the J call TRBJ1-2; D remains unclear. Trimming shortened V by 6 bases and J by 4 bases, and 12 bases separated the two germline ends. The CDR3 is 12 amino acids. Germline loops: CDR1 DFQATT, CDR2 SNEGSKA (reference sequence). The CDR3 sequence is CSAPSGSYGYTF. The CDR3 nucleotides are TGCAGTGCCCCGAGTGGGTCCTATGGCTACACCTTC.

This clonotype was found many times. This chain links TRBV24-1 with TRBJ2-2; tentative D call: TRBD1 (5 bases). The V end lost 12 bases, the J end lost 1 base, and 11 bases lay between the germline ends. Germline CDR1 KGHDR, CDR2 SFDVKD. The CDR3 covers 13 residues. CDR3: CAGQGRNTGELFF. The CDR3 DNA follows: TGTGCCGGGCAGGGTAGGAACACCGGGGAGCTGTTTTTT.

V and J are TRBV12-3 or TRBV12-4 and TRBJ1-5; tentative D call: TRBD1 (6 bases). CDR3 length: 19 residues. V was shortened by 0 bases and J by 1 base, with 19 bases between the two germline ends. The CDR3 nucleotides read TGTGCCAGCAGTTTAGCTCATCACAGGGATGCTAGGAGCAATCAGCCCCAGCATTTT. It yields the protein CASSLAHHRDARSNQPQHF.